Given below is one TCR beta chain in context. No antigen is known for it. Nothing much larger sits one base from this clone, and base qualities are not available. TCRbeta CDR3 regions were amplified from genomic DNA by means of the immunoSEQ Assay, a bias-controlled multiplex PCR. From the authors' description of their analysis: Nucleated cell counts per sample were estimated from amplification of reference gene primers within the assay. Sequence reads were collapsed and filtered to measure the absolute abundance of every unique TCRbeta CDR3 rearrangement. For each sample, productive Simpson clonality was calculated as the square root of Simpson's diversity index over productive rearrangements. This immuneACCESS table, as held by TCRdb, lists in-frame sequences with V and J called but not all clones. Of the missing ones, under half trace to an unresolved V gene in checked studies; the others have no known cause. V and J calls and clone size follow that table, whereas D and trimming were derived from the DNA. The sample table holds 400,000 to 500,000 clones, of which roughly 84% were seen once. The ten largest make up 1.4% to 1.5% of the sample.

Participants in the prospective study were aged 18 to 89 years, lived in 20 to 25 United States geographic areas, and enrolled through a virtual design. In the prospective study, cohorts were assigned on the basis of participant-reported clinical history obtained from a screening survey and a study questionnaire. Exposed participants were defined as having been in contact with someone with a PCR-confirmed or clinician-diagnosed COVID-19 case within 2 weeks of study entry. Mobile phlebotomists in the prospective study collected whole blood, serum and a nasopharyngeal or oropharyngeal swab from every participant. Participants in the prospective study had the option to provide additional blood draws and questionnaires over a roughly two-month period. Before DNA extraction, prospective study blood samples were shipped either frozen or at room temperature. Here V drops 0 bases and J drops 9 bases, and the junction holds 6 bases not matched to any gene. Inclusive of the bounding cysteine and phenylalanine, the CDR3 is 16 residues long. Of all the DNA, just the CDR3 is kept, 48 bases in frame from base 1. CDR1 SGHRS and CDR2 YFSETQ are derived from the germline V gene.

The sample belongs to a study of blood T cell repertoires in COVID-19 (dated by TCRdb to about 2020). About the study as a whole: Samples covering the acute and convalescent phases of COVID-19 were provided by collaborators in the United States, Italy and Spain. The repertoires were made available in a free public database intended to serve as a resource for research on the immune response to SARS-CoV-2. Deeply sampled blood TCRbeta repertoires from subjects exposed to, actively infected with, or recovered from COVID-19 were included in the dataset. The samples were drawn from two sources: the first 160 participants of the ongoing ImmuneRACE study, and over 1,000 subjects contributed by 6 global collaborators. HLA class I and class II types, where available, came from metadata supplied by the sample provider rather than from assay-based typing. The sample metadata nearly always contained a de-identified subject ID, COVID-19 status, age in years and sex. The prospective study material was composed of cDNA or gDNA derived from T cells, B-cell-depleted T cells, or PBMCs.

Broader findings and caveats from the paper: The quantity of clinical and demographic metadata differed by source and by participant and was supplied without curation.

The chain is assembled from TRBV5-1 and TRBJ1-6, with 10 bases in between that match TRBD1. This clonotype was obtained from a woman younger than 35 who had been exposed to COVID-19. Sequencing was done on a sample of PBMCs or T cells enriched from blood (not recorded which). DNA sequence: TGCGCCAGCAGCTTGGGGGTCGACAGGGGGCTTTCACCCCTCCACTTT. It specifies CASSLGVDRGLSPLHF.